The 31 T cell receptor beta chains listed next were all sequenced from one sample in a study of spatial heterogeneity in lung cancer. Time point reported: blood at routine non-recurrence follow-up after resection. Whole RNA, isolated from tumor, nontumor lung or frozen PBMC, was sequenced without prior sorting. TCRdb used MiXCR to reprocess the 5' RACE reads, holding one entry per CDR3 protein. The sample has 50,000 to 60,000 distinct CDR3 sequences, roughly 7.4% seen once. Specimen: PBMCs, collected at follow-up. Every receptor here comes from a female donor with early-stage non-small cell lung cancer.

The CDR3 region is CASSLGVRGSTGELFF. The CDR3, as DNA: TGTGCCAGCAGCTTAGGGGTCAGGGGTAGCACCGGGGAGCTGTTTTTT. The chain uses TRBV7-2 and TRBJ2-2; perhaps TRBD1 as D (6 bases). The CDR3 totals 16 residues. The germline V gene has CDR1 SGHTA and CDR2 FQGNSA. Trimming removed 1 base at V and 4 bases at J, with 13 bases between.

Notes on this clonotype: Possible read error: a much larger clone is one base away. The V and J genes are TRBV9 and TRBJ1-6; 11 nucleotides align to TRBD1. The CDR3 spans 15 residues. Per the germline V gene, CDR1 is SGDLS and CDR2 is YYNGEE. CDR3 sequence (DNA): TGTGTCAGCAGCGTTAGAGGGACAGGGGGATCACCCCTCCACTTT. Translation gives CVSSVRGTGGSPLHF. The full variable domain, completed using reference TRBV9 and TRBJ1-6, is DSGVTQTPKHLITATGQRVTLRCSPRSGDLSVYWYQQSLDQGLQFLIQYYNGEERAKGNILERFSAQQFPDLHSELNLSSLELGDSALYFCVSSVRGTGGSPLHFGNGTRLTVT.

This clonotype was detected ten times or more. The V and J genes are TRBV6-2 or TRBV6-3 and TRBJ2-7; TRBD1 matches 9 bases. Germline V gene sequence: CDR1 MNHEY, CDR2 SVGEGT. V lost 7 bases and J lost 2; bases outside the gene matches: 9. The CDR3 totals 15 residues. This CDR3 is CASTPVGQGPYEQYF. The CDR3 region has the DNA TGTGCCAGCACTCCCGTGGGACAGGGCCCCTACGAGCAGTACTTC.

The V and J genes are TRBV6-2 or TRBV6-3 and TRBJ2-1; 10 bases fit TRBD2. Germline CDR1 MNHEY, CDR2 SVGEGT. J gave up 0 bases and V 8 bases, and 10 bases lay outside the gene matches. The CDR3 covers 17 residues. The CDR3 protein is CASSTSGASSSYNEQFF. As DNA, the CDR3 is TGTGCCAGCTCCACTAGCGGGGCCTCGAGCTCCTACAATGAGCAGTTCTTC.

DNA of the CDR3: TGTGCCAGCAGATCCCCATACACAGATACGCAGTATTTT. This codes for CASRSPYTDTQYF. This chain connects TRBV5-4 to TRBJ2-3, with D unresolved. The CDR3 is made up of 13 amino acids. V lost 5 bases and J lost 2, with 9 bases in between. From germline, CDR1 is SGHNT and CDR2 YYREEE (reference sequence).

The chain couples TRBV5-1 to TRBJ2-7; 8 bases fit TRBD1. There are 13 residues in the CDR3. Losses at the gene ends were 7 bases for V and 2 bases for J; bases not matched to a gene: 5. From germline, CDR1 is SGHRS and CDR2 YFSETQ. This CDR3 is CASGTGHTYEQYF. CDR3 DNA sequence: TGCGCCAGCGGGACAGGTCATACCTACGAGCAGTACTTC.

About this clonotype itself: A much bigger clone sits one base away, suggesting this may be a read error. The CDR3 sequence is CASSLVGQRLETQYF. DNA of the CDR3: TGCGCCAGCAGCTTGGTTGGACAAAGGCTGGAGACCCAGTACTTC. The V and J genes are TRBV5-1 and TRBJ2-5; D perhaps matches TRBD1 (5 bases). There are 15 residues in the CDR3. Trimming pared 0 bases from V and 5 bases from J, leaving 14 bases between. Germline CDR1 reads SGHRS; CDR2 reads YFSETQ. Full variable domain (remainder filled in from reference TRBV5-1 and TRBJ2-5): KAGVTQTPRYLIKTRGQQVTLSCSPISGHRSVSWYQQTPGQGLQFLFEYFSETQRNKGNFPGRFSGRQFSNSRSEMNVSTLELGDSALYLCASSLVGQRLETQYFGPGTRLLVL.

This clonotype was seen ten or more times. This chain connects TRBV4-1 to TRBJ2-3, with no clear D. The CDR3 runs 15 residues. Trimming pared 0 bases from V and 3 bases from J, leaving 10 bases between. The germline gives CDR1 MGHRA, CDR2 YSYEKL. CDR3 protein: CASSQDMTLTDTQYF. The CDR3 bases are TGCGCCAGCAGCCAAGATATGACACTTACAGATACGCAGTATTTT.

This clonotype was recorded at least ten times. This chain links TRBV2 with TRBJ2-1; D may be TRBD1 (5 bases). Germline V lookup: CDR1 SNHLY, CDR2 FYNNEI. V lost 10 bases, J lost 1 base, and 11 bases lay in between. This CDR3 has 13 amino acids. CDR3 amino acids: CATTTVSYNEQFF. The CDR3 DNA sequence: TGTGCCACAACGACAGTTTCCTACAATGAGCAGTTCTTC. Full variable domain (outside the CDR3, taken from reference TRBV2 and TRBJ2-1): EPEVTQTPSHQVTQMGQEVILRCVPISNHLYFYWYRQILGQKVEFLVSFYNNEISEKSEIFDDQFSVERPDGSNFTLKIRSTKLEDSAMYFCATTTVSYNEQFFGPGTRLTVL.

The J gene is TRBJ2-5, the V gene TRBV7-9; 9 nucleotides match TRBD1. The germline V gene encodes CDR1 SEHNR and CDR2 FQNEAQ (reference sequence). The V and J ends lost 1 base and 3 bases, in that order; junction bases with no gene match: 6. CDR3 length: 16 residues. CDR3 amino acids: CASSLGRTGAEETQYF. The DNA for the CDR3 is TGTGCCAGCAGCTTAGGGAGGACAGGGGCTGAAGAGACCCAGTACTTC.

V usage is TRBV12-3 or TRBV12-4 and J usage is TRBJ2-3; 9 bases fit TRBD2. V lost 3 bases, J lost 5 bases, and 6 bases stayed unmatched. The CDR3 consists of 15 residues. CDR3 bases: TGTGCCAGCAGTTTCCGCGGGGGGGCCGTAGATACGCAGTATTTT. This translates into CASSFRGGAVDTQYF.

The CDR3 here is CASSYAGSSYEQYF. The CDR3 region has the DNA TGTGCCAGCAGTTATGCGGGGTCCTCCTACGAGCAGTACTTC. The chain recombines TRBV6-2 or TRBV6-3 with TRBJ2-7; a weak D match, TRBD2 (6 bases). CDR3 length: 14 amino acids. The germline V gene encodes CDR1 MNHEY and CDR2 SVGEGT. V lost 3 bases and J 0 bases, leaving 9 bases between the germline ends.

This clonotype appeared a few times. The chain carries TRBV7-6 and TRBJ2-2; D not certain. The CDR3 consists of 17 residues. Germline lookup yields CDR1 SGHVS and CDR2 FNYEAQ. V was pared by 4 bases and J by 2 bases, with 17 bases between. The CDR3 here is CASSSFGPPANTGELFF. The CDR3 nucleotides are TGTGCCAGCAGCTCCTTCGGGCCACCCGCAAACACCGGGGAGCTGTTTTTT.

This clonotype was detected ten times or more. CDR3 sequence: CSARKGQPDYEQYF. CDR3 nucleotide sequence: TGCAGTGCTAGAAAGGGGCAGCCTGACTACGAGCAGTACTTC. This sequence joins TRBV20-1 and TRBJ2-7, with D possibly being TRBD1 (5 bases). The CDR3 sequence is 14 residues long. The germline V and J ends were trimmed by 2 bases and 3 bases, with 14 bases remaining between them. CDR1 and CDR2 from the germline V gene are DFQATT and SNEGSKA (reference sequence).

This clonotype was picked up many times. This rearrangement joins TRBV5-1 to TRBJ2-1; perhaps TRBD1 as D (5 bases). Trimming stripped 4 bases from V and 2 bases from J, with 13 bases between. CDR1 is SGHRS and CDR2 is YFSETQ in the germline V gene. The CDR3 is 15 residues long. This chain's CDR3 is CASSEGHTPYNEQFF. The CDR3 DNA sequence: TGCGCCAGCAGCGAAGGACACACTCCCTACAATGAGCAGTTCTTC.

The chain is built from TRBV13 and TRBJ2-3, with TRBD2 matching 15 bases. Germline-derived CDR1 and CDR2 are PRHDT and FYEKMQ (reference sequence). Trimming took 5 bases from V and 6 from J; bases not matched to a gene: 9. CDR3 length: 17 residues. In DNA form, the CDR3 reads TGTGCCAGCAGCCCTTGGACTAGCGGGGGGGCCAGTGATACGCAGTATTTT. Translation gives CASSPWTSGGASDTQYF. Based on the CDR3 plus reference TRBV13 and TRBJ2-3, the full variable domain is AAGVIQSPRHLIKEKRETATLKCYPIPRHDTVYWYQQGPGQDPQFLISFYEKMQSDKGSIPDRFSAQQFSDYHSELNMSSLELGDSALYFCASSPWTSGGASDTQYFGPGTRLTVL.

This chain links TRBV28 with TRBJ2-7, with D possibly being TRBD1 (5 bases). Per the germline V gene, CDR1 is MDHEN and CDR2 is SYDVKM. CDR3 length: 14 residues. Trimming left V 6 bases short and J 5 bases short, with 17 bases between. This CDR3 reads CASSSLSRAHEQYF. DNA of the CDR3: TGTGCCAGCAGCTCCCTTAGCAGGGCCCACGAGCAGTACTTC.

In its sample, this clonotype was seen many times. The chain recombines TRBV6-6 with TRBJ2-2; possibly TRBD2 for D (7 bases). This CDR3 is built from 16 residues. Germline V gives CDR1 MNHNY, CDR2 SVGAGI (reference sequence). V was pared by 8 bases and J by 0 bases, with 16 bases between. CDR3 bases: TGTGCCAGCCGTATTGCGGGGGCTCCGAACACCGGGGAGCTGTTTTTT. Its protein product is CASRIAGAPNTGELFF.

This clonotype appeared a few times. This chain joins TRBV6-6 and TRBJ2-3; weak D call: TRBD1 (6 bases). Germline values: CDR1 MNHNY, CDR2 SVGAGI (reference sequence). This CDR3 spans 17 amino acids. Trimming stripped 0 bases from V and 7 bases from J, with 20 bases between. The CDR3, as DNA: TGTGCCAGCAGTTACTCGGTAGGGGGAGCGACGACGAATACGCAGTATTTT. It yields the protein CASSYSVGGATTNTQYF.

The rearrangement uses TRBV30 and TRBJ1-2; D remains ambiguous. Deletions cut 8 bases from V and 5 bases from J, with 18 bases between. The germline V gene has CDR1 GTSNPN and CDR2 SVGIG (reference sequence). The CDR3 has 13 amino acids. The CDR3 coding sequence is TGTGCCCGGAAATTTCGTTCCGAATATGGCTACACCTTC. It translates to CARKFRSEYGYTF.

This chain uses TRBV5-1 with TRBJ2-2; 8 bases align to TRBD1. The J segment lost 6 bases and the V segment lost 0 bases, leaving 10 bases of the junction unmatched. Germline values: CDR1 SGHRS, CDR2 YFSETQ. The CDR3 loop spans 17 amino acids. CDR3 in amino acids: CASSLGQGPSGAGELFF. CDR3 coding DNA: TGCGCCAGCAGCTTGGGACAGGGGCCCTCGGGAGCCGGGGAGCTGTTTTTT. Filled out from reference TRBV5-1 and TRBJ2-2, the complete variable domain reads KAGVTQTPRYLIKTRGQQVTLSCSPISGHRSVSWYQQTPGQGLQFLFEYFSETQRNKGNFPGRFSGRQFSNSRSEMNVSTLELGDSALYLCASSLGQGPSGAGELFFGEGSRLTVL.

There are a few counts of this clonotype. The chain has TRBV7-9 and TRBJ2-2, with D perhaps given as TRBD1 or TRBD2 (6 bases each). Germline V CDR1 and CDR2: SEHNR, FQNEAQ (reference sequence). This CDR3 comprises 17 residues. Deletions cut 8 bases from V and 0 bases from J, with 19 bases between. CDR3: CASCPQNGGPNTGELFF. As DNA, the CDR3 is TGTGCCAGCTGCCCCCAAAATGGGGGGCCGAACACCGGGGAGCTGTTTTTT.

In its sample, this clonotype was seen a few times. The V gene is TRBV5-1, the J gene TRBJ1-6, with D hard to call. V lost 0 bases and J lost 7, with 14 bases in between. The length of the CDR3 is 16 residues. In germline, CDR1 is SGHRS, CDR2 YFSETQ. The CDR3 bases are TGCGCCAGCAGCTTGGACAGCCCGGGAAGCAATTCACCCCTCCACTTT. Translated: CASSLDSPGSNSPLHF.

This clonotype was seen ten or more times. The J gene is TRBJ2-3, the V gene TRBV5-5; TRBD1 matches at 7 bases. The CDR3 is 13 residues long. CDR1 is SGHKS, CDR2 YYEKEE, per germline (reference sequence). The V segment lost 4 bases and the J segment 6 bases; nucleotides outside the gene matches: 5. CDR3 nucleotides: TGTGCCAGCAGCGTAAGGGGGCTGGATACGCAGTATTTT. It is translated as CASSVRGLDTQYF.

The rearrangement joins TRBV3-1 to TRBJ1-4; the match to TRBD1 covers 9 bases. Germline-derived CDR1 and CDR2 are LGHDT and YNNKEL (reference sequence). This CDR3 has 16 residues. After removal of 3 bases from V and 10 bases from J, the junction contained 12 bases not matched to a gene. The chain's CDR3 is CASSHSVRDRERKLFF. In DNA, the CDR3 is TGTGCCAGCAGCCACTCCGTCCGGGACAGGGAGAGAAAACTGTTTTTT.

This clonotype was detected only a few times. This sequence joins TRBV10-3 and TRBJ2-7, with D maybe TRBD1 (5 bases). The CDR3 consists of 16 residues. V lost 6 bases and J lost 0, with 18 bases in between. Germline V lookup: CDR1 ENHRY, CDR2 SYGVKD. CDR3 coding DNA: TGTGCCATCAGAAATACCTGGACACCCATCTCCTACGAGCAGTACTTC. Translating gives CAIRNTWTPISYEQYF.

A few counts support this clonotype. The chain carries TRBV14 and TRBJ1-1; possibly TRBD1 for D (5 bases). Germline V gene data show CDR1 as SGHDN and CDR2 as FVKESK. This CDR3 is 13 amino acids long. The V end was cut by 4 bases, the J end by 4 bases, with 10 bases between. The CDR3 region has the DNA TGTGCCAGCAGCCGAGGGGTAATCACTGAAGCTTTCTTT. The encoded protein is CASSRGVITEAFF.

In DNA form, the CDR3 reads TGTGCCAGCAGCTTAGGGGGCGCGCAGACTGAAGCTTTCTTT. It translates to CASSLGGAQTEAFF. The gene calls are TRBV7-2 and TRBJ1-1; the D gene is possibly TRBD1 (5 bases). CDR3 length equals 14 residues. Trimming stripped 1 base from V and 5 bases from J, with 11 bases between. CDR1 is SGHTA and CDR2 is FQGNSA in the germline V gene.

In this sample, this clonotype turned up many times. This sequence joins TRBV29-1 and TRBJ2-5, with D uncertain. Trimming stripped 6 bases from V and 5 bases from J, with 7 bases between. CDR3 length equals 10 residues. In germline, CDR1 is SQVTM, CDR2 ANQGSEA. The CDR3 reads CSVLRETQYF. Here the CDR3 DNA reads TGCAGCGTGCTAAGGGAGACCCAGTACTTC.

This clonotype appeared a few times. The chain joins TRBV3-1 to TRBJ1-4, with a tentative D call TRBD1 (6 bases). From germline, CDR1 is LGHDT and CDR2 YNNKEL (reference sequence). Trimming took 10 bases from V and 0 from J, leaving 12 bases between them. CDR3 length equals 14 residues. The CDR3 region is CATTNRATNEKLFF. For the CDR3, the DNA is TGTGCCACCACGAACAGGGCAACTAATGAAAAACTGTTTTTT.

There are a few counts of this clonotype. The V call is TRBV7-6, the J call TRBJ1-5; D is perhaps TRBD1 (5 bases). The CDR3 consists of 16 residues. Germline CDR1 SGHVS, CDR2 FNYEAQ. V dropped 0 bases and J dropped 3 bases, with 12 bases sitting between them. CDR3 region: CASSLAVAGTNQPQHF. The CDR3 DNA sequence: TGTGCCAGCAGCTTAGCGGTCGCAGGGACCAATCAGCCCCAGCATTTT. Using reference TRBV7-6 and TRBJ1-5 for the parts outside the CDR3, the full variable domain is GAGVSQSPRYKVTKRGQDVALRCDPISGHVSLYWYRQALGQGPEFLTYFNYEAQQDKSGLPNDRFSAERPEGSISTLTIQRTEQRDSAMYRCASSLAVAGTNQPQHFGDGTRLSIL.